This TCR beta chain derives from a study of blood T cell repertoires in COVID-19. Looking at the study overall: Samples of COVID-19 (acute and convalescent) were obtained from the United States, Italy and Spain. Sources were T cells, B-cell-depleted T cells, or PBMCs; the material itself was cDNA or gDNA.

Only in-frame clones appear in the TCRdb table, and some are missing; sequencing was by immunoSEQ multiplex PCR. The sample shows around 200,000 clones, approximately 84% of them seen only once. The study assigned cohorts using participant-reported clinical history. Two negative PCRs, clearance, or symptom resolution were required of recovered Cohort 3 donors. Sequencing was carried out using PBMCs or T cells enriched from blood (not recorded which). The TCR comes from a woman in her 30s who had recovered from COVID-19.

CDR3 amino acids: CASSLPGEETQYF. CDR3 DNA: TGTGCCAGCAGCTTACCGGGGGAAGAGACCCAGTACTTC. The chain carries TRBV5-4 and TRBJ2-5; maybe TRBD2 (6 bases). The germline V and J ends were trimmed by 2 bases and 3 bases, with 8 bases remaining between them. The germline CDR1 and CDR2 sequences are SGHNT and YYREEE (reference sequence). CDR3 length: 13 residues.